Listed here are 26 T cell receptor beta chains from one sample, sequenced in a study of cytomegalovirus exposure and HLA in healthy donors (dated by TCRdb to 2016 to 2017). Library generation was performed with the immunoSEQ multiplex PCR assay. For the multiplex PCR, a mixture combining 60 forward primers for TCR Vbeta segments and 13 reverse primers for TCR Jbeta segments was used. In TCRdb, the immuneACCESS table is reduced to in-frame sequences with V and J assigned. These tables do not hold every clone; where another copy was compared, an unresolved V gene accounts for under half, and the others remain unexplained. The sample table records about 100,000 clones; approximately 81% of these occur just once. The ten top clones hold around 4% of the sample. Material: PBMCs. These receptors all come from a female donor in good health and CMV-seropositive.

V and J are TRBV30 and TRBJ2-7, with D possibly being TRBD1 (5 bases). Germline V gives CDR1 GTSNPN, CDR2 SVGIG (reference sequence). The CDR3 totals 16 residues. Trimming took 1 base from V and 1 from J, leaving 17 bases between them. The CDR3 bases are TGTGCCTGGAGTGCTCCCCTAAAGGGGCCTTCCTACGAGCAGTACTTC. Residues: CAWSAPLKGPSYEQYF.

This clone has just one count. This chain connects TRBV9 to TRBJ2-6, with 7 bases fitting TRBD1. The germline V gene encodes CDR1 SGDLS and CDR2 YYNGEE. Unmatched junction bases numbered 10, after V lost 4 bases and J lost 0 bases. This CDR3 comprises 18 residues. Written as DNA, the CDR3 is TGTGCCAGCAGCCCGCGGACAGGCGTTAGCTCTGGGGCCAACGTCCTGACTTTC. Translation: CASSPRTGVSSGANVLTF.

This clone appeared once. This chain connects TRBV4-1 to TRBJ1-4, with D possibly matching TRBD1 (5 bases). There are 16 residues in the CDR3. The ends were cut back, 5 bases at V and 4 bases at J, with 17 bases in the middle. Germline V gene lookup returns CDR1 MGHRA and CDR2 YSYEKL. The CDR3, as DNA: TGCGCCAGCAGCACCCGGTGGGCAGGGAATAATGAAAAACTGTTTTTT. Translated, it gives CASSTRWAGNNEKLFF.

There are a few counts of this clone. This chain uses TRBV5-1 with TRBJ1-1; D might be TRBD1 (6 bases). The CDR3 covers 12 residues. Germline V gene data show CDR1 as SGHRS and CDR2 as YFSETQ. With 4 bases removed from V and 8 bases from J, the gap between germline ends came to 12 bases. The CDR3: CASSGPGGEAFF. CDR3 coding DNA: TGCGCCAGCAGCGGGCCGGGGGGCGAAGCTTTCTTT.

This clone was recorded a few times. The chain has TRBV6-5 and TRBJ2-7, with D tentatively TRBD2 (6 bases). The CDR3 length is 14 residues. Germline CDR1 reads MNHEY; CDR2 reads SVGAGI. V lost 6 bases to trimming and J lost 9 bases, with 21 bases between them. The CDR3 sequence is CASSLARSYERQYF. The CDR3 region has the DNA TGTGCCAGCAGCCTAGCGAGATCCTACGAGCGGCAGTACTTC.

The chain couples TRBV5-1 to TRBJ1-1, with TRBD1 matching over 11 bases. Germline V lookup: CDR1 SGHRS, CDR2 YFSETQ. The CDR3 has 15 residues. J gave up 3 bases and V 4 bases, and 5 bases lay outside the gene matches. CDR3: CASSRTGGSDTEAFF. The CDR3 DNA reads as TGCGCCAGCAGCCGGACAGGGGGCTCGGACACTGAAGCTTTCTTT.

This chain links TRBV2 with TRBJ2-7; no reliable D call. The CDR3 length is 12 residues. The germline V gene encodes CDR1 SNHLY and CDR2 FYNNEI. V lost 6 bases, J lost 2 bases, and 8 bases lay in between. CDR3 coding DNA: TGTGCCAGCAGACATGCACCCTACGAGCAGTACTTC. Translation gives CASRHAPYEQYF.

V gene TRBV7-2 combines with J gene TRBJ1-2; the D is unclear. The CDR3 is made up of 15 amino acids. Germline CDR1 is SGHTA and CDR2 is FQGNSA. Trimming took 3 bases from V and 5 from J, leaving 16 bases between them. CDR3 residues: CASSLWERAGYGYTF. The CDR3 coding sequence is TGTGCCAGCAGCTTGTGGGAGAGGGCCGGGTATGGCTACACCTTC.

V and J are TRBV11-2 and TRBJ2-1, with TRBD2 matching 10 bases. CDR1 and CDR2 (germline): SGHAT, FQNNGV. V was pared by 7 bases and J by 0 bases, with 12 bases of the junction left unmatched. The CDR3 consists of 18 residues. In DNA form, the CDR3 reads TGTGCCAGCACCCTCAGGGCTAGCGGGAGTTTCTCCTACAATGAGCAGTTCTTC. Its protein is CASTLRASGSFSYNEQFF.

The chain recombines TRBV2 with TRBJ1-2; TRBD1 matches at 7 bases. CDR3 length equals 13 residues. Per germline, CDR1 SNHLY and CDR2 FYNNEI. V lost 6 bases, J lost 2 bases, and 3 bases stayed unmatched. The CDR3 protein is CASRATGNYGYTF. The CDR3 nucleotides read TGTGCCAGCAGGGCGACAGGGAACTATGGCTACACCTTC.

The rearrangement joins TRBV18 to TRBJ1-5, with D perhaps TRBD1 (5 bases). The germline CDR1 and CDR2 sequences are KGHSH and LQKENI. V was trimmed by 1 base and J by 7 bases, leaving 17 bases between them. The length of the CDR3 is 16 residues. CDR3 protein: CASSPRGGAGLQPQHF. CDR3 nucleotides: TGTGCCAGCTCACCACGGGGAGGGGCCGGATTGCAGCCCCAGCATTTT.

J is TRBJ1-1 and V is TRBV6-1, with a possible D match to TRBD1 (6 bases). CDR3 length equals 14 residues. Trimming pared 10 bases from V and 6 bases from J, leaving 21 bases between. CDR1 is MNHNS and CDR2 is SASEGT in the germline V gene. The CDR3 nucleotides read TGTGCCACCGGGTCCATACAGGGTCGGGCTGAAGCTTTCTTT. It translates to CATGSIQGRAEAFF.

A few counts support this clone. The V and J genes are TRBV4-1 and TRBJ2-7; 9 nucleotides match TRBD1. Germline trimming cut 1 base from V and 0 bases from J; bases unmatched to any gene: 4. This CDR3 region has 16 residues. CDR1 MGHRA and CDR2 YSYEKL come from the germline V gene. The CDR3 DNA follows: TGCGCCAGCAGCCAAGCTGGGGGACAGGGCTCCTACGAGCAGTACTTC. It encodes CASSQAGGQGSYEQYF.

The V call is TRBV5-1, the J call TRBJ2-7, with TRBD2 matching 10 bases. After removal of 2 bases from V and 2 bases from J, the junction contained 1 base not matched to a gene. This CDR3 spans 14 amino acids. Germline lookup yields CDR1 SGHRS and CDR2 YFSETQ. The CDR3 sequence is CASSLAGGAYEQYF. The CDR3 DNA is TGCGCCAGCAGCTTAGCGGGAGGGGCCTACGAGCAGTACTTC.

The gene calls are TRBV19 and TRBJ2-3; no firm D call. Germline CDR1 is LNHDA and CDR2 is SQIVND (reference sequence). The CDR3 totals 13 residues. Trimming took off 1 base at V and 3 bases at J, with 5 bases between the two ends. The CDR3 sequence: CASSIGVTDTQYF. The DNA of the CDR3 is TGTGCCAGTAGTATAGGAGTAACAGATACGCAGTATTTT.

This chain links TRBV5-1 with TRBJ2-6; D unresolved. V was shortened by 4 bases and J by 5 bases, with 10 bases between the two germline ends. The CDR3 has 14 amino acids. The germline V gene has CDR1 SGHRS and CDR2 YFSETQ. CDR3 in DNA: TGCGCCAGCAGCATGGCTGGCCGGGCCAACGTCCTGACTTTC. Amino acids: CASSMAGRANVLTF.

As to this clone: The sample carries other DNA sequences with the same CDR3. This chain joins TRBV19 and TRBJ1-1; a possible D gene is TRBD1 (6 bases). The CDR3 loop spans 15 amino acids. Germline CDR1 is LNHDA and CDR2 is SQIVND (reference sequence). Trimming took off 2 bases at V and 1 base at J, with 11 bases between the two ends. The CDR3, as DNA: TGTGCCAGTAGTATACTAACGACAGGGAACACTGAAGCTTTCTTT. It specifies CASSILTTGNTEAFF.

The rearrangement joins TRBV7-9 to TRBJ1-6; 7 nucleotides match TRBD1. There are 16 residues in the CDR3. Germline V gene sequence: CDR1 SEHNR, CDR2 FQNEAQ (reference sequence). J was trimmed by 4 bases and V by 1 base; bases with no gene match: 4. The CDR3 region has the DNA TGTGCCAGCAGCTTAGAGGCAGGGGGATATAATTCACCCCTCCACTTT. Protein product: CASSLEAGGYNSPLHF.

The chain links TRBV11-2 to TRBJ1-2; TRBD1 might be the D (5 bases). CDR1 SGHAT and CDR2 FQNNGV come from the germline V gene. This CDR3 is built from 13 residues. V lost 1 base to trimming and J lost 7 bases, with 10 bases between them. The CDR3 region is CASSLAGEGGYTF. In DNA, the CDR3 is TGTGCCAGCAGCTTAGCGGGGGAAGGTGGCTACACCTTC.

The chain couples TRBV6-5 to TRBJ2-1; D gene unclear. Trimming took off 5 bases at V and 4 bases at J, with 6 bases between the two ends. Germline V lookup: CDR1 MNHEY, CDR2 SVGAGI. This CDR3 comprises 12 residues. CDR3 sequence (DNA): TGTGCCAGCAGTCAAGCATACAATGAGCAGTTCTTC. It specifies CASSQAYNEQFF.

This CDR3 reads CASSASGTGNNSPLHF. The CDR3 DNA reads TGCGCCAGCAGCGCGTCCGGGACAGGGAATAATTCACCCCTCCACTTT. The rearrangement links TRBV5-1 to TRBJ1-6; 9 nucleotides align to TRBD1. The junction had 7 bases not matched to a gene; V was cut back by 4 bases and J by 5 bases. CDR3 length: 16 amino acids. Germline V gene data show CDR1 as SGHRS and CDR2 as YFSETQ.

This chain links TRBV5-4 with TRBJ2-3; 11 nucleotides align to TRBD1. The V gene's germline CDR1 is SGHNT and CDR2 YYREEE (reference sequence). The trim removed 7 bases at V and 2 bases at J, leaving 6 bases unmatched. The CDR3 length is 15 residues. The CDR3 spells CASRGTGGFTDTQYF. The CDR3 coding sequence is TGTGCCAGCCGCGGGACAGGGGGATTCACAGATACGCAGTATTTT.

V gene TRBV23-1 combines with J gene TRBJ2-2, with D unresolved. TRBV23-1 is reported as an ORF; its role is uncertain. Trimming left V 4 bases short and J 5 bases short, with 14 bases between. The CDR3 has 15 residues. CDR3 in amino acids: CASSLRKRRTGELFF. As DNA, the CDR3 is TGCGCCAGCAGTCTCCGGAAGAGGCGGACCGGGGAGCTGTTTTTT.

This clone was seen only a few times. Additional DNA sequences in this sample encode the identical CDR3. The genes are TRBV5-1 and TRBJ1-2; maybe TRBD1 (6 bases). The CDR3 is 13 residues long. Germline loops: CDR1 SGHRS, CDR2 YFSETQ. V was trimmed by 0 bases and J by 3 bases, leaving 6 bases between them. This CDR3 reads CASSLDRDYGYTF. The CDR3 region has the DNA TGCGCCAGCAGCTTGGACAGGGACTATGGCTACACCTTC.

This chain links TRBV7-9 with TRBJ1-1; a possible D gene is TRBD1 (6 bases). CDR3 length: 15 residues. V was trimmed by 2 bases and J by 0 bases, leaving 10 bases between them. CDR1 and CDR2 from the germline V gene are SEHNR and FQNEAQ (reference sequence). CDR3 sequence: CASSLRGAVNTEAFF. CDR3 DNA: TGTGCCAGCAGCTTACGGGGGGCCGTGAACACTGAAGCTTTCTTT.

The genes are TRBV5-1 and TRBJ2-3; D perhaps matches TRBD2 (5 bases). The CDR3 length is 13 residues. The V and J ends lost 1 base and 5 bases respectively, with 8 bases between them. CDR1 and CDR2 from the germline V gene are SGHRS and YFSETQ. CDR3 amino acids: CASSLIRGDTQYF. DNA for the CDR3: TGCGCCAGCAGCTTGATACGGGGAGATACGCAGTATTTT.